The sequence of this TCR beta chain was determined in a study of beta chain features in type 1 diabetes. General study points: VDJ junctions from patients with type 1 diabetes contained fewer insertions and more deletions.

cDNA synthesis used the whole RNA isolate, giving expressed TCRB sequences. Samples of naive, central memory and regulatory T cells yielded a mean of approximately 3.7 million reads. Produced via immunoSEQ multiplex PCR; TCRdb's table is partial and in-frame only. The sample yields over 500,000 clones, 15% seen once. The table lists this clone with a few counts. The antigen remains undetermined. Germline V gene lookup returns CDR1 KGHSH and CDR2 LQKENI. The V end lost 3 bases, the J end lost 6 bases, and 8 bases lay between the germline ends. The CDR3 is made up of 12 amino acids. The receptor was derived from a man between 18 and 35 years old in good health. Specimen: naive CD4+ T cells from blood. This rearrangement joins TRBV18 to TRBJ1-1; D remains unclear. The DNA of the CDR3 is TGTGCCAGCTCACCTTCTAATTCTGAAGCTTTCTTT. As protein: CASSPSNSEAFF. The whole variable domain, remainder taken from reference TRBV18 and TRBJ1-1, is NAGVMQNPRHLVRRRGQEARLRCSPMKGHSHVYWYRQLPEEGLKFMVYLQKENIIDESGMPKERFSAEFPKEGPSILRIQQVVRGDSAAYFCASSPSNSEAFFGQGTRLTVV.